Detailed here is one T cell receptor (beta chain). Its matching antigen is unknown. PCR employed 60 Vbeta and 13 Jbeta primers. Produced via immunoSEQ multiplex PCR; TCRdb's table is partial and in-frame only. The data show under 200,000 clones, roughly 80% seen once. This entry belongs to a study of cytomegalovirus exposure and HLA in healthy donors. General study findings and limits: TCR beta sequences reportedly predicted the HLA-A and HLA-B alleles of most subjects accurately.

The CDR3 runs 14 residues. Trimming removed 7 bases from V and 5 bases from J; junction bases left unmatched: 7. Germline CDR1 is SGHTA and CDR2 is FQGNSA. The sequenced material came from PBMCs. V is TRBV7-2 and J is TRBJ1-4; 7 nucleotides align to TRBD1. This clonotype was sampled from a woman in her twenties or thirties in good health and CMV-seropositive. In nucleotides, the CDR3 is TGTGCCAGCACCCCGGACAGGCTAAATGAAAAACTGTTTTTT. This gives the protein CASTPDRLNEKLFF.